The clone carrying this TCR beta chain was counted a few times. The antigen is undetermined. Via MiXCR, TCRdb re-called the 5' RACE reads, giving one row per CDR3 protein. The sample lists 350,000 to 450,000 distinct CDR3 sequences; roughly 20% were seen once. This entry is derived from a study of T cells after yellow fever vaccination. Turning to the study itself: Fractions of low cell number were prepared using SMART-Seq v4 Ultra Low Input.

Points from the study as a whole: Booster samples showed a return of most primary-vaccination clones (about 97% CD4, around 85% CD8). Contamination by abundant bulk-population clonotypes could be present in FACS-sorted repertoires.

Trimming took 6 bases from V and 5 from J; bases not matched to a gene: 9. This CDR3 region has 15 residues. Germline V lookup: CDR1 MNHEY, CDR2 SVGAGI. The input for sequencing was PBMCs, taken before the yellow fever booster vaccination. The chain couples TRBV6-5 to TRBJ1-1, with TRBD1 matching over 10 bases. This sequence originates from a man younger than 30 who received the YFV17D yellow fever vaccine. Here the CDR3 DNA reads TGTGCCAGCAGAACGAGACAGGGGGCCAGAACTGAAGCTTTCTTT. This encodes CASRTRQGARTEAFF.